Shown below are 27 T cell receptor beta chains from a single sample sequenced in a study of human T cells and chemical hapten exposure. Time point defined: pre-sensitization, week 0. This sample's treatment: therapeutic diphenylcyclopropenone sensitization with weekly scalp DPC. TCRdb used MiXCR to reprocess the RACE reads, holding one entry per CDR3 protein. The sample lists some 360,000 distinct CDR3 sequences, 5.1% occurring once. The sequencing used whole blood, collected in connection with sensitization to the hapten diphenylcyclopropenone (DPC). These receptors originate from a woman in her fifties or sixties with alopecia areata. Some clones in this sample may be carry-over from other donors' samples.

This clonotype was detected many times. The chain has TRBV5-1 and TRBJ2-3, with 10 bases fitting TRBD2. The V gene end was trimmed by 4 bases and the J gene end by 2 bases; junction bases not matched to a gene: 7. The CDR3 runs 16 residues. Germline loops: CDR1 SGHRS, CDR2 YFSETQ. CDR3 in DNA: TGCGCCAGCAGCGCAGAACTAGCGGGGACCACAGATACGCAGTATTTT. Its protein product is CASSAELAGTTDTQYF.

This clonotype was counted at least ten times. The chain uses TRBV20-1 and TRBJ1-2; no definite D call. Germline CDR1 is DFQATT and CDR2 is SNEGSKA (reference sequence). The CDR3 contains 13 residues. V was trimmed by 3 bases and J by 8 bases, leaving 16 bases between them. The chain's CDR3 is CSARLGNVGGYTF. The CDR3 DNA follows: TGCAGTGCTAGGCTCGGGAATGTGGGAGGCTACACCTTC.

This clonotype was seen repeatedly, ten times or more. This chain joins TRBV29-1 and TRBJ1-2; 8 bases line up with TRBD1. Germline CDR1 SQVTM, CDR2 ANQGSEA. This CDR3 spans 14 amino acids. The V gene end was trimmed by 6 bases and the J gene end by 8 bases; junction bases not matched to a gene: 14. The CDR3 is CSVAGGQGMEGYTF. In DNA, the CDR3 is TGCAGCGTCGCAGGTGGACAGGGCATGGAAGGCTACACCTTC. Complete variable domain (other parts from reference TRBV29-1 and TRBJ1-2): SAVISQKPSRDICQRGTSLTIQCQVDSQVTMMFWYRQQPGQSLTLIATANQGSEATYESGFVIDKFPISRPNLTFSTLTVSNMSPEDSSIYLCSVAGGQGMEGYTFGSGTRLTVV.

V is TRBV6-1 and J is TRBJ2-7, with D possibly TRBD2 on 6 matching bases. CDR3 length equals 15 residues. Germline V gene sequence: CDR1 MNHNS, CDR2 SASEGT. Trimming removed 2 bases from V and 4 bases from J, with 15 bases in between. The CDR3 bases are TGTGCCAGCAGTGAAAACCCCAGGGAGGAATACGAGCAGTACTTC. Protein sequence: CASSENPREEYEQYF.

This clonotype has at least ten counts. The rearrangement uses TRBV29-1 and TRBJ2-7, with TRBD2 matching 10 bases. The CDR3 extends over 13 amino acids. Germline values: CDR1 SQVTM, CDR2 ANQGSEA. V was clipped by 6 bases and J by 2 bases; unmatched bases: 4. CDR3 in DNA: TGCAGCGTCCGGACTAGCGGTACCTACGAGCAGTACTTC. This encodes CSVRTSGTYEQYF.

Ten or more counts support this clonotype. This chain uses TRBV6-2 or TRBV6-3 with TRBJ2-7, with D perhaps TRBD1 (6 bases). The CDR3 has 15 amino acids. Trimming pared 1 base from V and 5 bases from J, leaving 15 bases between. CDR1 is MNHEY and CDR2 is SVGEGT in the germline V gene. CDR3 DNA sequence: TGTGCCAGCAGTTACTTGGTCGGACAGAGGGACGAGCAGTACTTC. This gives the protein CASSYLVGQRDEQYF.

This clonotype was detected a few times. The chain combines TRBV12-3 or TRBV12-4 with TRBJ1-1; no firm D call. V shed 5 bases and J shed 10 bases, with 17 bases lying between them. CDR3 size: 13 residues. The CDR3 nucleotides read TGTGCCAGCAGTGCGACCCTGATCGGTGGAGCTTTCTTT. Translating it yields CASSATLIGGAFF.

In its sample, this clonotype was seen a few times. The chain joins TRBV7-2 to TRBJ1-5; 8 positions agree with TRBD1. This CDR3 is 18 amino acids long. Losses at the gene ends were 5 bases for V and 0 bases for J; bases not matched to a gene: 12. Germline V gene lookup returns CDR1 SGHTA and CDR2 FQGNSA. The DNA for the CDR3 is TGTGCCAGCAGCCTGCGCGGGACAGGATCCTCTAGCAATCAGCCCCAGCATTTT. It yields the protein CASSLRGTGSSSNQPQHF.

This clonotype was seen ten or more times. The rearrangement links TRBV20-1 to TRBJ2-5; 7 bases fit TRBD2. The CDR3 runs to 14 residues. In germline, CDR1 is DFQATT, CDR2 SNEGSKA (reference sequence). V shed 5 bases and J 6 bases; nucleotides not matched to a gene: 12. CDR3 amino acids: CSAYDRRLAKTQYF. CDR3 bases: TGCAGTGCTTACGACCGAAGACTAGCAAAGACCCAGTACTTC.

The sample holds many counts of this clonotype. J is TRBJ1-5 and V is TRBV7-7; tentatively, D is TRBD1 (5 bases). The CDR3 consists of 15 residues. Trimming shortened V by 5 bases and J by 0 bases, and 11 bases separated the two germline ends. The germline CDR1 and CDR2 sequences are SSHAT and FNYEAQ (reference sequence). The CDR3: CASSPNRRSNQPQHF. The CDR3 DNA is TGTGCCAGCAGCCCGAACAGGCGTAGCAATCAGCCCCAGCATTTT. The full variable domain, rest sourced from reference TRBV7-7 and TRBJ1-5, is GAGVSQSPRYKVTKRGQDVTLRCDPISSHATLYWYQQALGQGPEFLTYFNYEAQPDKSGLPSDRFSAERPEGSISTLTIQRTEQRDSAMYRCASSPNRRSNQPQHFGDGTRLSIL.

Only a few counts were recorded for this clonotype. The rearrangement links TRBV7-9 to TRBJ2-7; D ambiguous. CDR1 is SEHNR and CDR2 is FQNEAQ in the germline V gene (reference sequence). V gave up 3 bases and J gave up 0 bases, with 9 bases separating them. The CDR3 is 14 amino acids. The DNA for the CDR3 is TGTGCCAGCAGCTTCACCATCAGCTCCTACGAGCAGTACTTC. Amino acids: CASSFTISSYEQYF.

The sample holds many counts of this clonotype. This chain links TRBV28 with TRBJ2-3; TRBD2 agrees at 11 bases. Germline CDR1 is MDHEN and CDR2 is SYDVKM. The CDR3 length is 17 residues. The ends lost 1 base at V and 2 bases at J; junction bases unmatched: 5. Here the CDR3 reads CASSLSPTSGATDTQYF. DNA of the CDR3: TGTGCCAGCAGTTTATCCCCGACTAGCGGGGCCACAGATACGCAGTATTTT. Variable domain in full (rest from reference TRBV28 and TRBJ2-3): DVKVTQSSRYLVKRTGEKVFLECVQDMDHENMFWYRQDPGLGLRLIYFSYDVKMKEKGDIPEGYSVSREKKERFSLILESASTNQTSMYLCASSLSPTSGATDTQYFGPGTRLTVL.

In this sample, this clonotype turned up a few times. The chain recombines TRBV3-1 with TRBJ2-7; 10 bases align to TRBD2. V dropped 0 bases and J dropped 0; count of bases not matched to a gene: 8. Germline CDR1 is LGHDT and CDR2 is YNNKEL (reference sequence). CDR3 length equals 18 residues. In nucleotides, the CDR3 is TGTGCCAGCAGCCAAGATTTGGTAGGGACTAGCGTCTCCTACGAGCAGTACTTC. It yields the protein CASSQDLVGTSVSYEQYF.

This clonotype was picked up many times. This sequence joins TRBV5-1 and TRBJ1-1; D gene unclear. The length of the CDR3 is 16 residues. Trimming took off 0 bases at V and 6 bases at J, with 18 bases between the two ends. Germline loops: CDR1 SGHRS, CDR2 YFSETQ. The CDR3: CASSLGGTHAGSEAFF. The CDR3 nucleotides are TGCGCCAGCAGCTTGGGGGGTACGCATGCGGGATCTGAAGCTTTCTTT.

This clonotype was observed at least ten times. The rearrangement links TRBV27 to TRBJ1-6; weak D call: TRBD1 (5 bases). The germline CDR1 and CDR2 sequences are MNHEY and SMNVEV (reference sequence). Trimming took 0 bases from V and 2 from J, leaving 5 bases between them. This CDR3 has 15 amino acids. The CDR3 region has the DNA TGTGCCAGCAGTTTATCAGGGGCCTATAATTCACCCCTCCACTTT. Its translation is CASSLSGAYNSPLHF.

At least ten counts were recorded for this clonotype. V is TRBV5-8 and J is TRBJ2-7; 9 bases agree with TRBD2. The CDR3 consists of 20 residues. V trimming: 4 bases; J trimming: 0 bases; junction bases outside the gene matches: 20. The V gene's germline CDR1 is SGHTS and CDR2 YDEGEE. The CDR3 region has the DNA TGTGCCAGCAGCATTGGTCGCCCAACGACTAGCGGACAAACCTCCTACGAGCAGTACTTC. It specifies CASSIGRPTTSGQTSYEQYF.

This clonotype has just a few counts. The CDR3 DNA follows: TGTGCCAGTAGTATGGGACAGGGGGCAGACGGGGAGCTGTTTTTT. Translated: CASSMGQGADGELFF. V and J are TRBV19 and TRBJ2-2, with 12 nucleotides matching TRBD1. V trimming: 3 bases; J trimming: 7 bases; junction bases outside the gene matches: 3. The CDR3 spans 15 residues. Per the germline V gene, CDR1 is LNHDA and CDR2 is SQIVND (reference sequence).

This clonotype was picked up many times. V gene TRBV28 combines with J gene TRBJ1-5, with no clear D. The germline V and J ends were trimmed by 3 bases and 2 bases, with 14 bases remaining between them. Germline CDR1 is MDHEN and CDR2 is SYDVKM. This CDR3 has 16 amino acids. The CDR3 loop is CASSFGVSDRNQPQHF. The CDR3 DNA is TGTGCCAGCAGTTTCGGAGTCTCAGACCGCAATCAGCCCCAGCATTTT.

This clonotype has a count of ten or more. The genes are TRBV5-1 and TRBJ2-1, with D unclear. V was shortened by 0 bases and J by 6 bases, with 7 bases between the two germline ends. The germline V gene has CDR1 SGHRS and CDR2 YFSETQ. The CDR3 consists of 13 residues. The CDR3: CASSLDRSNEQFF. For the CDR3, the DNA is TGCGCCAGCAGCTTGGATAGATCCAATGAGCAGTTCTTC. The full variable domain, its missing parts supplied by reference TRBV5-1 and TRBJ2-1, is KAGVTQTPRYLIKTRGQQVTLSCSPISGHRSVSWYQQTPGQGLQFLFEYFSETQRNKGNFPGRFSGRQFSNSRSEMNVSTLELGDSALYLCASSLDRSNEQFFGPGTRLTVL.

This clonotype was found many times. The CDR3 is CASSQLTGTEAFF. The CDR3 bases are TGCGCCAGCAGCCAGCTTACGGGGACTGAAGCTTTCTTT. The chain joins TRBV5-1 to TRBJ1-1; D call uncertain. Deletions cut 4 bases from V and 5 bases from J, with 12 bases between. The length of the CDR3 is 13 residues. Looked up from germline, CDR1 is SGHRS and CDR2 is YFSETQ.

The rearrangement uses TRBV9 and TRBJ2-1; 7 bases match TRBD1. The V segment lost 4 bases and the J segment 9 bases; nucleotides outside the gene matches: 13. CDR3 length equals 15 residues. CDR1 is SGDLS, CDR2 YYNGEE, per germline. The CDR3 DNA is TGTGCCAGCAGCTCCTCTCGACAGGGTCGAAGTGAGCAGTTCTTC. Residues: CASSSSRQGRSEQFF. Together with reference TRBV9 and TRBJ2-1, the CDR3 gives the full variable domain: DSGVTQTPKHLITATGQRVTLRCSPRSGDLSVYWYQQSLDQGLQFLIQYYNGEERAKGNILERFSAQQFPDLHSELNLSSLELGDSALYFCASSSSRQGRSEQFFGPGTRLTVL.

This clonotype was recorded many times. V is TRBV9 and J is TRBJ2-1; tentatively, D is TRBD1 or TRBD2 (5 bases each). The length of the CDR3 is 14 residues. The germline gives CDR1 SGDLS, CDR2 YYNGEE. Deletions cut 2 bases from V and 6 bases from J, with 12 bases between. CDR3 residues: CASSVGPGGNEQFF. In DNA form, the CDR3 reads TGTGCCAGCAGCGTGGGACCCGGAGGCAATGAGCAGTTCTTC. Drawing the rest from reference TRBV9 and TRBJ2-1, the complete variable domain is DSGVTQTPKHLITATGQRVTLRCSPRSGDLSVYWYQQSLDQGLQFLIQYYNGEERAKGNILERFSAQQFPDLHSELNLSSLELGDSALYFCASSVGPGGNEQFFGPGTRLTVL.

This clonotype was seen more than once but under ten times. This chain links TRBV10-3 with TRBJ1-1, with 7 bases lining up with TRBD1. Germline V gives CDR1 ENHRY, CDR2 SYGVKD. The J segment lost 3 bases and the V segment lost 2 bases, leaving 6 bases of the junction unmatched. This CDR3 has 15 residues. The CDR3 bases are TGTGCCATCAGTGAGCGACAGGGATCGGACACTGAAGCTTTCTTT. Protein: CAISERQGSDTEAFF.

In its sample, this clonotype was seen a few times. The CDR3 nucleotides read TGCAGTGCTAGAGATTTGCTAGCGACCTACAATGAGCAGTTCTTC. Residues: CSARDLLATYNEQFF. J is TRBJ2-1 and V is TRBV20-1; perhaps TRBD2 as D (6 bases). The germline V gene has CDR1 DFQATT and CDR2 SNEGSKA (reference sequence). The ends were cut back, 0 bases at V and 2 bases at J, with 11 bases in the middle. The length of the CDR3 is 15 residues.

In its sample, this clonotype was seen a few times. The CDR3 DNA reads TGTGCCAGCAGCTGGGGGCCCTACGAGCAGTACTTC. It yields the protein CASSWGPYEQYF. The chain uses TRBV7-8 and TRBJ2-7, with a tentative D call TRBD1 (6 bases). V lost 4 bases and J lost 2, with 6 bases in between. There are 12 residues in the CDR3. Germline values: CDR1 SGHVS, CDR2 FQNEAQ. Supplemented by reference TRBV7-8 and TRBJ2-7, the full variable domain reads GAGVSQSPRYKVAKRGQDVALRCDPISGHVSLFWYQQALGQGPEFLTYFQNEAQLDKSGLPSDRFFAERPEGSVSTLKIQRTQQEDSAVYLCASSWGPYEQYFGPGTRLTVT.

Comment on this clonotype: Just one base apart from a much larger clone, this may be a read error. This chain connects TRBV7-9 to TRBJ1-3, with D hard to call. The CDR3 has 16 amino acids. Germline V gene sequence: CDR1 SEHNR, CDR2 FQNEAQ (reference sequence). The CDR3, as DNA: TGTGCCAACAGCTTACACGTCGGGTCATCTGGAAACACCATATATTTT. Translated, it gives CANSLHVGSSGNTIYF.

Many counts were recorded for this clonotype. The chain combines TRBV28 with TRBJ1-5; D call uncertain. V was cut by 1 base and J by 0 bases, with 19 bases left in between. CDR1 is MDHEN, CDR2 SYDVKM, per germline. The CDR3 has 19 amino acids. CDR3 in DNA: TGTGCCAGCAGTTTATCCCTAGTGGACCTAGCATATAGCAATCAGCCCCAGCATTTT. The encoded protein is CASSLSLVDLAYSNQPQHF.